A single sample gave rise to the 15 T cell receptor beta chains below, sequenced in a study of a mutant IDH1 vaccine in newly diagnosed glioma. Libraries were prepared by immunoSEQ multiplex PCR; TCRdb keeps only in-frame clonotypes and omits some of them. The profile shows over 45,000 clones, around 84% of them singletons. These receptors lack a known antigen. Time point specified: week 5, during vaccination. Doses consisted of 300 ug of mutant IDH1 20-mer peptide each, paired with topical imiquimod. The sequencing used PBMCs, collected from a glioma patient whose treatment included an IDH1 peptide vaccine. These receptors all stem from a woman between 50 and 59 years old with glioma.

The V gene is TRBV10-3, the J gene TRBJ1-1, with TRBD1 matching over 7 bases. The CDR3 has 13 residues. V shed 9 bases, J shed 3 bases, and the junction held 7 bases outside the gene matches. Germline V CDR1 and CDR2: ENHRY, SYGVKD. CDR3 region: CAIAGTEDTEAFF. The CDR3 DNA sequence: TGTGCCATAGCTGGGACAGAGGACACTGAAGCTTTCTTT.

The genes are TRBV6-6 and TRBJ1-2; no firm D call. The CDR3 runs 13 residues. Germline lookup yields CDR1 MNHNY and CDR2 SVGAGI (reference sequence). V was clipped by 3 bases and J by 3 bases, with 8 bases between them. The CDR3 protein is CASSYGKDYGYTF. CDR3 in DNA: TGTGCCAGCAGTTATGGGAAGGACTATGGCTACACCTTC.

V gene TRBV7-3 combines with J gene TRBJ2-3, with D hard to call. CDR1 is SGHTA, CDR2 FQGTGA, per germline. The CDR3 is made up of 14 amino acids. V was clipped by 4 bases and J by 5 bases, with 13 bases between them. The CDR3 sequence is CASSSTKERDTQYF. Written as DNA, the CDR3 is TGTGCCAGCAGCTCTACGAAGGAGCGAGATACGCAGTATTTT.

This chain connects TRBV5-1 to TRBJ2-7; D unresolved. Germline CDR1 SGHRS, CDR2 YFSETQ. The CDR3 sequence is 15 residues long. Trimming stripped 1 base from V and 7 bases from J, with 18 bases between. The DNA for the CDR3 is TGCGCCAGCAGCTTGAGAGTAGCTGGAGAGAGTGAGCAGTACTTC. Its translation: CASSLRVAGESEQYF.

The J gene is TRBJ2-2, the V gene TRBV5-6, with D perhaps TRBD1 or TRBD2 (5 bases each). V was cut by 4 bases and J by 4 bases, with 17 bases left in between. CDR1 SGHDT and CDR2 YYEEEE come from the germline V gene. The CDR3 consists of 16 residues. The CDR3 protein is CASSQLSGSGTGELFF. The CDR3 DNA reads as TGTGCCAGCAGCCAACTTTCAGGGAGTGGCACCGGGGAGCTGTTTTTT. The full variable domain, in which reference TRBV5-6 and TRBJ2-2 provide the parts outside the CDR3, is DAGVTQSPTHLIKTRGQQVTLRCSPKSGHDTVSWYQQALGQGPQFIFQYYEEEERQRGNFPDRFSGHQFPNYSSELNVNALLLGDSALYLCASSQLSGSGTGELFFGEGSRLTVL.

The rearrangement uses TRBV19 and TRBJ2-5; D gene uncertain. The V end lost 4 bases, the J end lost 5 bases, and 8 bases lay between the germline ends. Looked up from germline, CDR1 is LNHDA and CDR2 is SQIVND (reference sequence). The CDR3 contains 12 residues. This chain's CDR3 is CASSTQRETQYF. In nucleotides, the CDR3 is TGTGCCAGTAGTACACAAAGGGAGACCCAGTACTTC.

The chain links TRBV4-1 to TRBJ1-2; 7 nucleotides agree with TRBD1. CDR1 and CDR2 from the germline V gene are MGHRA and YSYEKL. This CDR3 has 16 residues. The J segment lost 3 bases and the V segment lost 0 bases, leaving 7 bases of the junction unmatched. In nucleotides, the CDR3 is TGCGCCAGCAGCCAAGAAGGGGAGGGGGCCTACTATGGCTACACCTTC. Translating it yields CASSQEGEGAYYGYTF.

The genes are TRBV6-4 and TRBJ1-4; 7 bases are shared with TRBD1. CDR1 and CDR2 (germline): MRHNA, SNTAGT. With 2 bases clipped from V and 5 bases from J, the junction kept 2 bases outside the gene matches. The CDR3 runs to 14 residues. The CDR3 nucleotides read TGTGCCAGCAGTGACGACAGGGTAAATGAAAAACTGTTTTTT. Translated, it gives CASSDDRVNEKLFF.

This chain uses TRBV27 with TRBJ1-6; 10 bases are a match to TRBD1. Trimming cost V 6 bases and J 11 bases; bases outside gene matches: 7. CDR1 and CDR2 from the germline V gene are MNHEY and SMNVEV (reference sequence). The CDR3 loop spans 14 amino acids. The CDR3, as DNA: TGTGCCAGCAGACCCCCAGGACAGGGGGCACCCCTCCACTTT. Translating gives CASRPPGQGAPLHF.

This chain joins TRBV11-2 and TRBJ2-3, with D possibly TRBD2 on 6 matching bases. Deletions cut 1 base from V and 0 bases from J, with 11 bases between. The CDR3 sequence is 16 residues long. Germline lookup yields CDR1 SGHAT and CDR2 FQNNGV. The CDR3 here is CASSLVGGTSTDTQYF. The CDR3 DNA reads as TGTGCCAGCAGCTTAGTCGGCGGGACCAGCACAGATACGCAGTATTTT.

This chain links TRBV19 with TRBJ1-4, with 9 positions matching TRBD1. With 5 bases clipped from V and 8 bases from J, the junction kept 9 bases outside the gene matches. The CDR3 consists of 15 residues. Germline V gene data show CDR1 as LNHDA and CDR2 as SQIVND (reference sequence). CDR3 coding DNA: TGTGCCAGTAGTTTACAGGGGGCTGTCGACGAAAAACTGTTTTTT. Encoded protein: CASSLQGAVDEKLFF.

CDR3: CSVLQGGTGNTIYF. The CDR3 DNA is TGCAGCGTCCTCCAGGGTGGAACTGGAAACACCATATATTTT. The chain employs TRBV29-1 and TRBJ1-3, with D perhaps matching TRBD1 (5 bases). The length of the CDR3 is 14 residues. Deletions cut 6 bases from V and 2 bases from J, with 14 bases between. In germline, CDR1 is SQVTM, CDR2 ANQGSEA. Filled out from reference TRBV29-1 and TRBJ1-3, the complete variable domain reads SAVISQKPSRDICQRGTSLTIQCQVDSQVTMMFWYRQQPGQSLTLIATANQGSEATYESGFVIDKFPISRPNLTFSTLTVSNMSPEDSSIYLCSVLQGGTGNTIYFGEGSWLTVV.

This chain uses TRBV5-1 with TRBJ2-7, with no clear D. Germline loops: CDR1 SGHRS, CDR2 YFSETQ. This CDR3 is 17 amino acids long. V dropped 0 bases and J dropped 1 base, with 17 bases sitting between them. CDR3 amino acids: CASSLAPGDMGSYEQYF. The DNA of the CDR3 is TGCGCCAGCAGCTTGGCCCCGGGCGACATGGGGTCCTACGAGCAGTACTTC.

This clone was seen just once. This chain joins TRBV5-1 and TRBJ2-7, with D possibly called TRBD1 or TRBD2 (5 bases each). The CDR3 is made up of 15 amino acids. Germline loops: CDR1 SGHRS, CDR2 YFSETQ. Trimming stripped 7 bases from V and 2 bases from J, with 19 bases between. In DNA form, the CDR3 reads TGCGCCAGCCGAGTGGGGGAAGGGCTTCCCTACGAGCAGTACTTC. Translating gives CASRVGEGLPYEQYF.

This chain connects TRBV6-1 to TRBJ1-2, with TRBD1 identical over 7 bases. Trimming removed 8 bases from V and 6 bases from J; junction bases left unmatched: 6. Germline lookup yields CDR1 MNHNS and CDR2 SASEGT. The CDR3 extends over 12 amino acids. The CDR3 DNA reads TGTGCCAGCCCAGACAGGGAGGATGGCTACACCTTC. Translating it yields CASPDREDGYTF.